What follows is one T cell receptor (beta chain) and its context. J gave up 7 bases and V 5 bases, and 11 bases lay outside the gene matches. From germline, CDR1 is SQVTM and CDR2 ANQGSEA. The CDR3 spans 15 residues. Both 60 Vbeta primers and 13 Jbeta primers went into the PCR. The method was immunoSEQ multiplex PCR; TCRdb's version includes in-frame clones alone and lacks a portion of them. The data hold roughly 220,000 clones, with 80% to 85% observed a single time. The sample is drawn from a study of cytomegalovirus exposure and HLA in healthy donors. The clonotype comes from a woman aged 40 to 50 in good health and CMV-seronegative. V gene TRBV29-1 combines with J gene TRBJ2-1; 10 nucleotides align to TRBD2. What was sequenced was PBMCs. CDR3 loop: CSVSSHSGGMNEQFF. CDR3 coding DNA: TGCAGCGTTTCGAGTCATAGCGGGGGGATGAATGAGCAGTTCTTC.